A selection of T cell receptor beta chains follows, all from one sample in a study of blood T cell repertoires in COVID-19. Profiling relied on immunoSEQ multiplex PCR, and the TCRdb table lists in-frame clones only, not all of them. The table has about 180,000 clones, 82% seen once. The sample comprised PBMCs or T cells enriched from blood (not recorded which). The receptors originated from a man aged 60-69 years who had recovered from COVID-19. Both conserved end residues are part of each CDR3. The order of the fields is clone size, V gene, D gene, J gene, CDR3 protein, CDR3 DNA. The D gene is left open where the match is weak. The size entry is marked missing in some rows and otherwise reads once, few, many or a size class.

clone size: .
V gene: TRBV7-3
D gene: TRBD2
J gene: TRBJ2-1
CDR3 protein: CASSWTGTRGNEQFF
CDR3 DNA: TGTGCCAGCAGCTGGACCGGGACTAGGGGCAATGAGCAGTTCTTC

clone size: .
V gene: TRBV6-5
D gene: TRBD1
J gene: TRBJ1-6
CDR3 protein: CASSYSGRGDSPLHF
CDR3 DNA: TGTGCCAGCAGTTACTCGGGCAGGGGGGATTCACCCCTCCACTTT

clone size: once
V gene: TRBV7-6
D gene: TRBD1
J gene: TRBJ1-1
CDR3 protein: CASSSLTGVLSEAFF
CDR3 DNA: TGTGCCAGCAGCTCACTGACAGGGGTTCTTTCTGAAGCTTTCTTT

clone size: .
V gene: TRBV30
D gene: TRBD2
J gene: TRBJ2-1
CDR3 protein: CAWSQAGDAKQFF
CDR3 DNA: TGTGCCTGGAGTCAAGCGGGGGACGCTAAGCAGTTCTTC

clone size: .
V gene: TRBV14
D gene: TRBD2
J gene: TRBJ2-7
CDR3 protein: CASSPRTSGRFYEQYF
CDR3 DNA: TGTGCCAGCAGCCCCCGGACTAGCGGGAGATTTTACGAGCAGTACTTC

clone size: .
V gene: TRBV29-1
D gene: TRBD1
J gene: TRBJ2-7
CDR3 protein: CSVLGTGYEQYF
CDR3 DNA: TGCAGCGTCCTTGGGACAGGGTACGAGCAGTACTTC

clone size: few
V gene: TRBV2
D gene: TRBD2
J gene: TRBJ2-7
CDR3 protein: CASYSFGLGWGIYEQYF
CDR3 DNA: TGTGCCAGCTACTCGTTTGGACTAGGCTGGGGGATCTACGAGCAGTACTTC

clone size: .
V gene: TRBV30
D gene: TRBD1
J gene: TRBJ2-7
CDR3 protein: CAWSVSRTGGEQYF
CDR3 DNA: TGTGCCTGGAGTGTTTCGAGGACAGGGGGCGAGCAGTACTTC

clone size: .
V gene: TRBV7-8
D gene: .
J gene: TRBJ2-7
CDR3 protein: CASSGLGRGVHEQYF
CDR3 DNA: TGTGCCAGCAGCGGGTTAGGTAGGGGCGTCCACGAGCAGTACTTC

clone size: .
V gene: TRBV28
D gene: TRBD1
J gene: TRBJ1-2
CDR3 protein: CASCPAGQAYGYTF
CDR3 DNA: TGTGCCAGCTGTCCCGCGGGACAGGCCTATGGCTACACCTTC

clone size: .
V gene: TRBV7-9
D gene: .
J gene: TRBJ2-7
CDR3 protein: CASSPEANYEQYF
CDR3 DNA: TGTGCCAGCAGCCCCGAAGCTAACTACGAGCAGTACTTC

clone size: few
V gene: TRBV7-9
D gene: TRBD2
J gene: TRBJ2-7
CDR3 protein: CASSPRLAGGLPEQYF
CDR3 DNA: TGTGCCAGCAGCCCCCGGTTAGCGGGAGGGCTCCCCGAGCAGTACTTC

clone size: .
V gene: TRBV5-1
D gene: TRBD1
J gene: TRBJ2-2
CDR3 protein: CASSSGQGNTGELFF
CDR3 DNA: TGCGCCAGCAGCTCGGGACAGGGCAACACCGGGGAGCTGTTTTTT

clone size: .
V gene: TRBV6-5
D gene: .
J gene: TRBJ1-3
CDR3 protein: CASSYSPAGGGNTIYF
CDR3 DNA: TGTGCCAGCAGTTACTCCCCCGCCGGGGGAGGAAACACCATATATTTT